This TCR beta chain was found in a study of shared clonotypes between healthy human individuals. Study conclusions and caveats: Larger estimated richness was generally seen in naive subsets than in memory subsets.

Assay used: immunoSEQ multiplex PCR; TCRdb lists only in-frame clones, some missing. The sample shows more than 2,000,000 clones, around nine tenths of them seen only once. V lost 0 bases, J lost 3 bases, and 12 bases lay in between. The CDR3 is 15 residues long. In germline, CDR1 is SGHDT, CDR2 YYEEEE. Of note for this clone: The antigen is not known.

Specimen: naive CD4+ T cells sorted from blood. Subset noted: CD45RA+ positively selected. The chain is built from TRBV5-6 and TRBJ1-2; no clear D gene. This TCR was recovered from a man between 18 and 29 years old in good health. The CDR3 region is CASSLGTNLHYGYTF. The CDR3, as DNA: TGTGCCAGCAGCTTGGGGACGAATCTACACTATGGCTACACCTTC.